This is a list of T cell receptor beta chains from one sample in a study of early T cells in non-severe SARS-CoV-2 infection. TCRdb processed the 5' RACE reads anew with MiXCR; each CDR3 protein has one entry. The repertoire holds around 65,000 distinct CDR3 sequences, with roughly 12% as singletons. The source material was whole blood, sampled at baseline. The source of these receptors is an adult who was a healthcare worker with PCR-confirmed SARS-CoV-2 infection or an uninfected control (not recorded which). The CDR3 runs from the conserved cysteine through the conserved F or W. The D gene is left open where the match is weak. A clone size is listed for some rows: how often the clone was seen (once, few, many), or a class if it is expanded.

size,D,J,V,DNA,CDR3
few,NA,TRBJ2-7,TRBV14,TGTGCCAGCAGCCAGGATTCTGGTAGCTCCTACGAGCAGTACTTC,CASSQDSGSSYEQYF
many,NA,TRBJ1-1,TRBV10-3,TGTGCCATCAGACCCAGGGGAGATGACACTGAAGCTTTCTTT,CAIRPRGDDTEAFF
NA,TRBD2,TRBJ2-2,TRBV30,TGTGCCTGGCTGAGCGGGATGTCCGGGGAGCTGTTTTTT,CAWLSGMSGELFF
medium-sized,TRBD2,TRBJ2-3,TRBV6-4,TGTGCCAGCAGTGACGGTAGCGGGGGGACCACAGATACGCAGTATTTT,CASSDGSGGTTDTQYF
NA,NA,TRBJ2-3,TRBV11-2,TGTGCCAGCAGCTTCACTAGTGATACGCAGTATTTT,CASSFTSDTQYF
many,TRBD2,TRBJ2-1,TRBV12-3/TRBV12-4,TGTGCCAGCAGTCCCCGGACTAGCGGGACGGAGCAGTTCTTC,CASSPRTSGTEQFF
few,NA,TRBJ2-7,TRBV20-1,TGCAGTGCCAGAGACCCTTCCTACGAGCAGTACTTC,CSARDPSYEQYF
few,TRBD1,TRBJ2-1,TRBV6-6,TGTGCCAGCATTCTATCTAGGGGGCAGGATGAGCAGTTCTTC,CASILSRGQDEQFF
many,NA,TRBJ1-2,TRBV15,TGTGCCACCAGCAGAGGGGAAGCCTATGGCTACACCTTC,CATSRGEAYGYTF
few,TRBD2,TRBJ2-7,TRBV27,TGTGCCAGCAGTTTATCCGGGACTAGCGGCGAGCAGTACTTC,CASSLSGTSGEQYF
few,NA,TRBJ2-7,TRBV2,TGTGCCAGCAGTGAGGGAGCGAGGGAGCAGTACTTC,CASSEGAREQYF
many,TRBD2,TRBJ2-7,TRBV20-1,TGCAGTGCTAGAGCCGGGACTAGCGATCACGAGCAGTACTTC,CSARAGTSDHEQYF
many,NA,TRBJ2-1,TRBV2,TGTGCCAGCAACGGGCGTAATGAGCAGTTCTTC,CASNGRNEQFF
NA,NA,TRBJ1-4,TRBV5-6,TGTGCCAGCAGCTTGTTCCAGGGAGGGATGGCTAATGAAAAACTGTTTTTT,CASSLFQGGMANEKLFF
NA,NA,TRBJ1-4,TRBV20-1,TGCAGTGCTGTACGGGACGGTAATGAAAAACTGTTTTTT,CSAVRDGNEKLFF
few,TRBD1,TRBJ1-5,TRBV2,TGTGCCAGCGGGCAACAGGGGGGCAATCAGCCCCAGCATTTT,CASGQQGGNQPQHF
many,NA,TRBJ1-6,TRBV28,TGTGCCAGCATGAGTCATAATTCACCCCTCCACTTT,CASMSHNSPLHF
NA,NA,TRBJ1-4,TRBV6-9,TGTGCCAGCAGTTTTGACCGCACCAGGGCTAAACTGTTTTTT,CASSFDRTRAKLFF
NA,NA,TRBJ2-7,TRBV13,TGTGCCAGCAGCCCAAACACACAGGGTCTCGAGCAGTACTTC,CASSPNTQGLEQYF
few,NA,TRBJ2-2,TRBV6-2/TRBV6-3,TGTGCCAGCAGTTATAGCTCCACGAACACCGGGGAACTGTTTTTT,CASSYSSTNTGELFF
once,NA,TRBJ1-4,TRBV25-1,TGTGCCAGCACCGGATCAGGGCGACCTAATGAAAAACTGTTTTTT,CASTGSGRPNEKLFF
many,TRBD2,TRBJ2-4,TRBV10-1,TGCGCCAGCAGTAGCGGGAGTGGCAAAAACATTCAGTACTTC,CASSSGSGKNIQYF
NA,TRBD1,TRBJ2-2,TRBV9,TGTGCCAGCAGCGTAGGACCCAGGGGGCAGCTGTTTTTT,CASSVGPRGQLFF
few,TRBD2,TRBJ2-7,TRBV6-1,TGTGCCAGCAGTGAAGTGGAGGCAGGCGGCGGGGGGGAGCAGTACTTC,CASSEVEAGGGGEQYF
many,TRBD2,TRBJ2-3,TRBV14,TGTGCCAGCGGGAGGGCCTACGGAGATACGCAGTATTTT,CASGRAYGDTQYF
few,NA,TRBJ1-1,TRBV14,TGTGCCAGCAGGGTCCCAGAGTTTGGAGCTTTCTTT,CASRVPEFGAFF
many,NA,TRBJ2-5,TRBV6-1,TGTGCCAGCAGCTCGGTGGGGCGTGGAGAGACCCAGTACTTC,CASSSVGRGETQYF
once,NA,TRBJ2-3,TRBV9,TGTGCCAGCAGCGTAGCCCCGCAGTCCGGCACAGATACGCAGTATTTT,CASSVAPQSGTDTQYF
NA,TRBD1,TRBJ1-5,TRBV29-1,TGCAGCGTTGAAGATTCGTGGACAGGGGATCAGCCCCAGCATTTT,CSVEDSWTGDQPQHF
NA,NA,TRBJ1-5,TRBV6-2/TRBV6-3,TGTGCCAGCAGCCTGATAGGCCAGAGCAATCAGCCCCAGCATTTT,CASSLIGQSNQPQHF
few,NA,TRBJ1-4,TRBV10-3,TGTGCCATCAGGCACGTGAAGGATGAAAAACTGTTTTTT,CAIRHVKDEKLFF
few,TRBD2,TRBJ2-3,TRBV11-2,TGTGCCAGCAGCCCCCGGGGACTAGCGGGAGATACGCAGTATTTT,CASSPRGLAGDTQYF
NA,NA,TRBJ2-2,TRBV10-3,TGTGCCATCAGTGAGTACGAGGACACCGGGGAGCTGTTTTTT,CAISEYEDTGELFF
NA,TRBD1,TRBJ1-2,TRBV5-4,TGTGCCAGCAGCTTGGGGCAGGACAGGGTCCTCTATGGCTACACCTTC,CASSLGQDRVLYGYTF
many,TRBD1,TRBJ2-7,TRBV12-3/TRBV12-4,TGTGCCAGCAGCGGGACAGGGGCTTCCTACGAGCAGTACTTC,CASSGTGASYEQYF
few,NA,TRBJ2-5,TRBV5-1,TGCGCCAGCAGCCCCGGAATAGTGCAGTACTTC,CASSPGIVQYF
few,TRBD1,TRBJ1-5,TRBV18,TGTGCCAGCTCACCACAAGGACAGGTTAGCAATCAGCCCCAGCATTTT,CASSPQGQVSNQPQHF
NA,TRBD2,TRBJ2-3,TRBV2,TGTGCCAGCACGCGGGGGGACTCAAGGAGCACAGATACGCAGTATTTT,CASTRGDSRSTDTQYF
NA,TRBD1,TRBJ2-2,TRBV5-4,TGTGCCAGCAGCTTGGGACTGGGACAGGCCGGGGAGCTGTTTTTT,CASSLGLGQAGELFF
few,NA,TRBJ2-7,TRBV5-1,TGCGCCAGCAGCTTGGAAGGGGACCAGCTTCCCCGCGAGCAGTACTTC,CASSLEGDQLPREQYF
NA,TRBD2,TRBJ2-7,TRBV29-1,TGCAGCGTTTTAGCGGGAGTGTTCCCCCACGAGCAGTACTTC,CSVLAGVFPHEQYF
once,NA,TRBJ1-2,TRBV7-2,TGTGCCAGCAGCTTAGGACAAAATTACTATGGCTACACCTTC,CASSLGQNYYGYTF
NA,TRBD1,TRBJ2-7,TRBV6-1,TGTGCCAGCAGTGAACGGACAGGAAAGTACGAGCAGTACTTC,CASSERTGKYEQYF
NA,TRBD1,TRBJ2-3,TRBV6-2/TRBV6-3,TGTGCCAGCAGTTCTCGAGACAGGGCGGCAGATACGCAGTATTTT,CASSSRDRAADTQYF
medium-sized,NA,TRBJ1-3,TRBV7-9,TGTGCCAGCAGCTCCGACAGGCGCTCTGGAAACACCATATATTTT,CASSSDRRSGNTIYF
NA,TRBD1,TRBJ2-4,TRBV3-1,TGTGCCAGCAGCCAAGAGCAGGGGGCGCGTAACATTCAGTACTTC,CASSQEQGARNIQYF
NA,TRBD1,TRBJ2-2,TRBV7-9,TGTGCCAGCAGCTTACCAGGGGGCTTGGACACCGGGGAGCTGTTTTTT,CASSLPGGLDTGELFF
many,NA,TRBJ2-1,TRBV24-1,TGTGCCACCAGTGATTTGTTCAGAGGGGGTGAGCAGTTCTTC,CATSDLFRGGEQFF
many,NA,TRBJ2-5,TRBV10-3,TGTGCCATCAGTGGAGGACAGCCCAACGGAGAGACCCAGTACTTC,CAISGGQPNGETQYF